This T cell receptor beta chain was identified in a study of blood T cell repertoires in COVID-19. For the study at large: From the United States, Italy and Spain came samples of acute and convalescent COVID-19. PBMCs, B-cell-depleted T cells, or T cells were the source of the cDNA or gDNA that made up the material.

The authors' processing: Cell counts per sample came from amplifying reference gene primers. Method: immunoSEQ multiplex PCR; TCRdb's copy keeps in-frame clones and lacks some. The DNA gave D and trimming, while V, J and clone size come from that table. The sample holds more than 30,000 clones, 75% to 90% seen once. The CDR3 consists of 12 residues. V was clipped by 6 bases and J by 8 bases, with 10 bases between them. The chain couples TRBV12-3 or TRBV12-4 to TRBJ2-2, with no clear D. Sequenced sample: peripheral blood. The sequence came from a woman aged 70-85 years with acute or convalescent COVID-19. In DNA form, the CDR3 reads TGTGCCAGCAGGCTTCTAGGAGGGGAGCTGTTTTTT. Residues: CASRLLGGELFF.